The clone carrying this TCR beta chain has only a few counts. Its cognate antigen is unknown. Template switching added a universal primer site, and cDNA bore unique molecular identifiers. TCRdb re-derived calls from the 5' RACE reads in MiXCR, one entry per CDR3 protein. The sample has more than 250,000 distinct CDR3 sequences, roughly 8.6% seen once. Per the germline V gene, CDR1 is KGHDR and CDR2 is SFDVKD. V was clipped by 6 bases and J by 3 bases; unmatched bases: 4. The CDR3 runs to 15 residues. The sample originates from a study of identical twins. The study's findings and limits: Some out-of-frame alpha sequences were shared by twins, and these showed excess low generation probability.

The same data also contributed to another study, on yellow fever vaccine responses in identical twins.

Sequencing was done on a sample of memory (CD45RO+) T cells sorted from blood. The rearrangement uses TRBV24-1 and TRBJ2-6; 7 nucleotides align to TRBD1. The sequence was obtained from a woman aged 18-29 years in good health. The CDR3 DNA sequence: TGTGCCACCAGTAACACAGGGGTTGGGGCCAACGTCCTGACTTTC. The encoded protein is CATSNTGVGANVLTF.